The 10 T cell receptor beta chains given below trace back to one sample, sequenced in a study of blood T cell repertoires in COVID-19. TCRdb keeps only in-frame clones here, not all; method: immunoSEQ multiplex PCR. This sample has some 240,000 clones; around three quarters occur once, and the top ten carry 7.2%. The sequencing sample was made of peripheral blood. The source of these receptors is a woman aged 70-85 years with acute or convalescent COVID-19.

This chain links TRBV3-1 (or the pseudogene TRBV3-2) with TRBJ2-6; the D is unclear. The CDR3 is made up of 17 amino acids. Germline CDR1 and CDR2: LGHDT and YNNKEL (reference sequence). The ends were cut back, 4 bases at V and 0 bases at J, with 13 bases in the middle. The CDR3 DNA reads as TGTGCCAGCAGCCGTTCGGTACCCCGCTCTGGGGCCAACGTCCTGACTTTC. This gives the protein CASSRSVPRSGANVLTF.

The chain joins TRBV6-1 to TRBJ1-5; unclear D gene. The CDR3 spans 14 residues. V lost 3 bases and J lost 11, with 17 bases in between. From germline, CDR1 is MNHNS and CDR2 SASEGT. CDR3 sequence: CASSEGPIGRSQHF. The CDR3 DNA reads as TGTGCCAGCAGTGAGGGCCCTATTGGGAGGTCCCAGCATTTT.

This CDR3 reads CATSDSGHGGLNEQFF. CDR3 coding DNA: TGTGCCACCAGTGATTCCGGACACGGGGGACTTAATGAGCAGTTCTTC. The chain recombines TRBV24-1 with TRBJ2-1, with D possibly being TRBD2 (6 bases). Germline V gene lookup returns CDR1 KGHDR and CDR2 SFDVKD. This CDR3 has 16 residues. V was shortened by 2 bases and J by 7 bases, with 17 bases between the two germline ends.

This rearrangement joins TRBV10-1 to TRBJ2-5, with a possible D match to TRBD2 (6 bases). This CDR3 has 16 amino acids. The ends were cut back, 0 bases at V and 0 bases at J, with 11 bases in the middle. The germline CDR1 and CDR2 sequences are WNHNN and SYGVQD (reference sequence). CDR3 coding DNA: TGCGCCAGCAGTGAGTCGAGGGGAGGATACCAAGAGACCCAGTACTTC. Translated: CASSESRGGYQETQYF.

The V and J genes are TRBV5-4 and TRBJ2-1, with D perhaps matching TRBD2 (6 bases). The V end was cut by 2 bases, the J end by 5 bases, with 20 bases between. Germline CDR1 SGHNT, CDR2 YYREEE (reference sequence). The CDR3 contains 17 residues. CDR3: CASSFNGGPRTNNEQFF. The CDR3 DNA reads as TGTGCCAGCAGCTTCAACGGGGGTCCTCGAACCAACAATGAGCAGTTCTTC.

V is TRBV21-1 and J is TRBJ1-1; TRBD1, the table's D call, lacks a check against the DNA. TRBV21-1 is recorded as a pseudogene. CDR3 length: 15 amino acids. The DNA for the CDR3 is TGTGCCAGCAGCAATCAAGGGACATCGAACACTGAAGCTTTCTTT. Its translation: CASSNQGTSNTEAFF.

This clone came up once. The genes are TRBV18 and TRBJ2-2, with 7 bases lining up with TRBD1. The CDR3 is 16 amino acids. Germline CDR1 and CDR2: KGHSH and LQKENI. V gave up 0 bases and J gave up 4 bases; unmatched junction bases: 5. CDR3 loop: CASSPPRGRGTGELFF. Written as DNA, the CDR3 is TGTGCCAGCTCACCACCGAGGGGGCGAGGCACCGGGGAGCTGTTTTTT.

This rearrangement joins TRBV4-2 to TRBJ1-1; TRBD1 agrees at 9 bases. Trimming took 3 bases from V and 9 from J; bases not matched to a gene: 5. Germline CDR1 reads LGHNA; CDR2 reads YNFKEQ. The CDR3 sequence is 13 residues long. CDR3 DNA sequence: TGTGCCAGCAGCCAGGGACAGGGCGAACAAGCTTTCTTT. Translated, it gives CASSQGQGEQAFF.

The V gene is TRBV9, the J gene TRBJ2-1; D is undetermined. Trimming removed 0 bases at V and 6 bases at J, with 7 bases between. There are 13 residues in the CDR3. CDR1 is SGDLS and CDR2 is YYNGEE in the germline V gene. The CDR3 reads CASSVDSFNEQFF. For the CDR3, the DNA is TGTGCCAGCAGCGTAGATAGTTTCAATGAGCAGTTCTTC.

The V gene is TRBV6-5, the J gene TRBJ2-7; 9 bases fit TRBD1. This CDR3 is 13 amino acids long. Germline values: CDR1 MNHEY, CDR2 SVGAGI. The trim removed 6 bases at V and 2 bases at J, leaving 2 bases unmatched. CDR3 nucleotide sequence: TGTGCCAGCAGCGGGACAGGGACCTACGAGCAGTACTTC. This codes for CASSGTGTYEQYF.